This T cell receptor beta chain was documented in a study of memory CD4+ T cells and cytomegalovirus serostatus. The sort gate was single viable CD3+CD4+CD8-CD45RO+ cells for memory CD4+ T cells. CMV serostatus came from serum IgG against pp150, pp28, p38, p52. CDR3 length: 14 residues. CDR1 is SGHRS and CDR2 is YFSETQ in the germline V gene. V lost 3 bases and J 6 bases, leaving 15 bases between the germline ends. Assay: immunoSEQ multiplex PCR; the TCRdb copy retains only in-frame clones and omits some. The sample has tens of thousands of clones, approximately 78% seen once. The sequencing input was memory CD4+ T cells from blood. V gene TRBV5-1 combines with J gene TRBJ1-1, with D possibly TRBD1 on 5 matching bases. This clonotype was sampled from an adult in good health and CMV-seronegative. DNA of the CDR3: TGCGCCAGCAGCTCGCTGGGGGTCGGAGCTGAAGCTTTCTTT. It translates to CASSSLGVGAEAFF.